Following are 20 T cell receptor beta chains from one sample sequenced in a study of control samples from healthy donors and cancer patients (dated by TCRdb to 2018 to 2020). Library preparation used the immunoSEQ multiplex PCR assay. Entries here come from immuneACCESS through TCRdb and include only in-frame sequences with V and J called. Some clones fail to appear in such tables; in the studies checked, an unresolved V gene covers under half of the shortfall, and the cause of the remainder is unknown. The sample records about 120,000 clones, around 89% of which are singletons. The top ten hold 1.1% of the sample. The sequencing sample was made of PBMCs. The origin of the receptors is a woman between 45 and 65 years old with colorectal cancer.

Comments on this clone: In the same sample, other DNA sequences code for this CDR3. The chain couples TRBV5-4 to TRBJ2-5, with TRBD1 identical over 7 bases. CDR1 is SGHNT, CDR2 YYREEE, per germline (reference sequence). This CDR3 contains 13 residues. Trimming took 5 bases from V and 1 from J; bases not matched to a gene: 2. The CDR3 nucleotides are TGTGCCAGCAGTAGGGACAGCCAAGAGACCCAGTACTTC. This encodes CASSRDSQETQYF.

The chain combines TRBV28 with TRBJ2-3; a weak D match, TRBD2 (5 bases). This CDR3 is 15 amino acids long. Trimming took 7 bases from V and 5 from J, leaving 19 bases between them. Germline V lookup: CDR1 MDHEN, CDR2 SYDVKM. CDR3 sequence reads: CASTPPGRAVDTQYF. The CDR3 DNA reads as TGTGCCAGCACCCCCCCTGGACGAGCGGTAGATACGCAGTATTTT.

In its sample, this clone was seen a few times. The same CDR3 arises from other DNA sequences in this sample as well. CDR3 nucleotides: TGTGCCAGCAGTTTCCCAGGGCTGGGCACAGATACGCAGTATTTT. Protein sequence: CASSFPGLGTDTQYF. The rearrangement links TRBV28 to TRBJ2-3; tentatively, D is TRBD1 (5 bases). The V gene's germline CDR1 is MDHEN and CDR2 SYDVKM. The CDR3 sequence is 15 residues long. V lost 3 bases, J lost 1 base, and 11 bases lay in between. Using reference TRBV28 and TRBJ2-3 for the parts outside the CDR3, the full variable domain is DVKVTQSSRYLVKRTGEKVFLECVQDMDHENMFWYRQDPGLGLRLIYFSYDVKMKEKGDIPEGYSVSREKKERFSLILESASTNQTSMYLCASSFPGLGTDTQYFGPGTRLTVL.

This chain connects TRBV27 to TRBJ1-2; D perhaps matches TRBD1 (5 bases). Trimming stripped 4 bases from V and 3 bases from J, with 12 bases between. CDR1 and CDR2 (germline): MNHEY, SMNVEV (reference sequence). The CDR3 consists of 14 residues. CDR3 amino acids: CASSSSQGYYGYTF. CDR3 in DNA: TGTGCCAGCAGTTCCTCTCAGGGATACTATGGCTACACCTTC.

The chain joins TRBV19 to TRBJ1-1; D is uncertain. Germline V CDR1 and CDR2: LNHDA, SQIVND (reference sequence). The CDR3 is made up of 14 amino acids. V was shortened by 3 bases and J by 0 bases, with 8 bases between the two germline ends. CDR3 protein: CASSMRAMNTEAFF. DNA of the CDR3: TGTGCCAGTAGTATGCGGGCAATGAACACTGAAGCTTTCTTT.

The chain employs TRBV29-1 and TRBJ2-1; the match to TRBD2 covers 16 bases. The CDR3 has 16 amino acids. CDR1 SQVTM and CDR2 ANQGSEA come from the germline V gene. With V trimmed by 7 bases and J by 4 bases, 7 bases remained unmatched. The CDR3 nucleotides are TGCAGCGCCGTAGGGACTAGCGGGGGGGCTTACAATGAGCAGTTCTTC. It is translated as CSAVGTSGGAYNEQFF.

The rearrangement joins TRBV5-1 to TRBJ1-3; TRBD1 aligns across 10 bases. Per germline, CDR1 SGHRS and CDR2 YFSETQ. Trimming cost V 3 bases and J 2 bases; bases outside gene matches: 5. The CDR3 length is 16 residues. The CDR3 is CASSWTGTGAGNTIYF. The CDR3 coding sequence is TGCGCCAGCAGCTGGACCGGGACAGGGGCTGGAAACACCATATATTTT.

The V and J genes are TRBV9 and TRBJ2-5, with 8 nucleotides matching TRBD2. With V trimmed by 0 bases and J by 4 bases, 8 bases remained unmatched. CDR3 length: 16 residues. Germline CDR1 is SGDLS and CDR2 is YYNGEE. The CDR3 DNA reads TGTGCCAGCAGCGTAGGCGCGGGGGGACCTACAGAGACCCAGTACTTC. This codes for CASSVGAGGPTETQYF. Complete variable domain (other parts from reference TRBV9 and TRBJ2-5): DSGVTQTPKHLITATGQRVTLRCSPRSGDLSVYWYQQSLDQGLQFLIQYYNGEERAKGNILERFSAQQFPDLHSELNLSSLELGDSALYFCASSVGAGGPTETQYFGPGTRLLVL.

The V gene is TRBV6-1, the J gene TRBJ1-2; D unresolved. Germline V lookup: CDR1 MNHNS, CDR2 SASEGT. Trimming cost V 1 base and J 4 bases, with 10 bases left between them. This CDR3 contains 14 residues. Here the CDR3 reads CASSEERDSYGYTF. The CDR3 DNA reads as TGTGCCAGCAGTGAAGAGAGGGATAGCTATGGCTACACCTTC.

The chain carries TRBV7-6 and TRBJ1-4, with unresolved D. Germline assignment: CDR1 SGHVS and CDR2 FNYEAQ. CDR3 length: 14 amino acids. V dropped 2 bases and J dropped 8 bases, with 12 bases sitting between them. The CDR3 region is CASSLRGLEEKLFF. In nucleotides, the CDR3 is TGTGCCAGCAGCTTACGGGGATTGGAAGAAAAACTGTTTTTT.

The chain couples TRBV4-1 to TRBJ2-1, with TRBD2 identical over 12 bases. Germline V gives CDR1 MGHRA, CDR2 YSYEKL. V lost 1 base and J lost 4; bases outside the gene matches: 5. The CDR3 has 17 residues. DNA of the CDR3: TGCGCCAGCAGCCAAGGGCCGACTAGCGGGAGTTACAATGAGCAGTTCTTC. It encodes CASSQGPTSGSYNEQFF.

This sequence joins TRBV5-4 and TRBJ2-7; 7 bases are shared with TRBD1. This CDR3 region has 14 residues. Germline CDR1 reads SGHNT; CDR2 reads YYREEE (reference sequence). Trimming cost V 2 bases and J 3 bases; bases outside gene matches: 5. The DNA of the CDR3 is TGTGCCAGCAGCTTCCTCCGGGACAGCTACGAGCAGTACTTC. Protein sequence: CASSFLRDSYEQYF.

The CDR3 bases are TGTGCCACCAGTGTCCCGAGGACTAGCGGGAGCGGCGAAGAGACCCAGTACTTC. Protein product: CATSVPRTSGSGEETQYF. The V and J genes are TRBV24-1 and TRBJ2-5; 13 bases are shared with TRBD2. The CDR3 spans 18 residues. Germline V gene data show CDR1 as KGHDR and CDR2 as SFDVKD. Unmatched junction bases numbered 11, after V lost 5 bases and J lost 3 bases.

The chain links TRBV30 to TRBJ1-1, with D possibly TRBD1 on 5 matching bases. CDR1 and CDR2 (germline): GTSNPN, SVGIG (reference sequence). Trimming pared 1 base from V and 10 bases from J, leaving 22 bases between. The CDR3 sequence is 15 residues long. CDR3 sequence (DNA): TGTGCCTGGAGTGCTACAGGCAAGAGTCAAATCCCAGCTTTCTTT. Protein product: CAWSATGKSQIPAFF.

The chain carries TRBV19 and TRBJ1-1; D is unclear. This CDR3 has 16 amino acids. The germline V and J ends were trimmed by 3 bases and 6 bases, with 20 bases remaining between them. Germline assignment: CDR1 LNHDA and CDR2 SQIVND (reference sequence). The DNA of the CDR3 is TGTGCCAGTAGTATCGGTGCGGGGATCTTGGGGTCTGAAGCTTTCTTT. Its protein is CASSIGAGILGSEAFF.

In this sample, this clone turned up once. V is TRBV7-3 and J is TRBJ2-2, with 7 bases aligning to TRBD2. CDR1 and CDR2 from the germline V gene are SGHTA and FQGTGA. Trimming removed 5 bases from V and 5 bases from J; junction bases left unmatched: 5. The CDR3 runs to 14 residues. The CDR3 region has the DNA TGTGCCAGCAGCCCCGTGGGGGGGACCGGGGAGCTGTTTTTT. Amino acid sequence: CASSPVGGTGELFF.

The V call is TRBV18, the J call TRBJ2-7, with a weak D call TRBD2 (5 bases). The V and J ends lost 2 bases and 7 bases respectively, with 18 bases between them. From germline, CDR1 is KGHSH and CDR2 LQKENI. CDR3 length: 15 amino acids. CDR3: CASSPRSKNSGEQYF. As DNA, the CDR3 is TGTGCCAGCTCACCAAGATCCAAAAATTCGGGGGAGCAGTACTTC.

The V call is TRBV6-5, the J call TRBJ2-5, with D perhaps TRBD2 (5 bases). CDR1 and CDR2 (germline): MNHEY, SVGAGI. V dropped 1 base and J dropped 1 base, with 10 bases sitting between them. The CDR3 is made up of 15 amino acids. CDR3 sequence: CASSYFRGIQETQYF. The CDR3 DNA reads as TGTGCCAGCAGTTACTTCCGGGGAATCCAAGAGACCCAGTACTTC.

This rearrangement joins TRBV13 to TRBJ1-4; D is possibly TRBD1 (5 bases). This CDR3 is 13 amino acids long. Trimming took off 2 bases at V and 6 bases at J, with 7 bases between the two ends. Germline V CDR1 and CDR2: PRHDT, FYEKMQ (reference sequence). The CDR3 sequence: CASSLWGDEKLFF. In nucleotides, the CDR3 is TGTGCCAGCAGCTTATGGGGGGATGAAAAACTGTTTTTT.

V is TRBV7-2 and J is TRBJ2-3; possibly TRBD1 for D (5 bases). Germline V gene data show CDR1 as SGHTA and CDR2 as FQGNSA. With 1 base removed from V and 4 bases from J, the gap between germline ends came to 15 bases. This CDR3 comprises 16 residues. The CDR3 DNA is TGTGCCAGCAGCTTAGGTCTTCGGCAGGGCCCAGATACGCAGTATTTT. This gives the protein CASSLGLRQGPDTQYF.